This T cell receptor beta chain was profiled in a study of response to subunit inactivated influenza vaccine. The junction had 14 bases not matched to a gene; V was cut back by 5 bases and J by 4 bases. The CDR3 covers 16 residues. The germline V gene encodes CDR1 MNHEY and CDR2 SMNVEV (reference sequence). A few counts support this clonotype. TCRdb re-called the RT-PCR reads through MiXCR, storing one row per CDR3 protein. The sample has around 200,000 distinct CDR3 sequences; around an eighth are singletons. This chain links TRBV27 with TRBJ2-7, with TRBD2 matching 7 bases. The sample was CD8+ T cells sorted from PBMCs, taken 5 to 6 days after vaccination. The clonotype comes from a man between 50 and 59 years old who received an inactivated influenza vaccine. This CDR3 is CASSLSGTGVEYEQYF. CDR3 nucleotide sequence: TGTGCCAGCAGTCTGAGCGGGACGGGGGTGGAGTACGAGCAGTACTTC.